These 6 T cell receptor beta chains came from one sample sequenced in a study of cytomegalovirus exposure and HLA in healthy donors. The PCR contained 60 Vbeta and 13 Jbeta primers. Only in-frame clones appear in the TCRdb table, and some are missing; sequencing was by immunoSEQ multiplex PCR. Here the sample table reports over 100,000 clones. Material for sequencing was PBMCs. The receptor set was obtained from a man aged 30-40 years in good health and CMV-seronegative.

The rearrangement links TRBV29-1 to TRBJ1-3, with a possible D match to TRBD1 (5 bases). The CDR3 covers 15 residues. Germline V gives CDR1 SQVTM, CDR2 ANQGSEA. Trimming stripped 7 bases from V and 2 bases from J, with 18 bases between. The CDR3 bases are TGCAGCGCCATAACTGTGCGGGGGGCTGGAAACACCATATATTTT. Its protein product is CSAITVRGAGNTIYF.

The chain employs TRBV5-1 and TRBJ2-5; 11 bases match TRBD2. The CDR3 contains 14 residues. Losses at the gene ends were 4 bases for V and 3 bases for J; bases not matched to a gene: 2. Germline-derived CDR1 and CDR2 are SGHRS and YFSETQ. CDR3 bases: TGCGCCAGCAGCGAACTAGCGGGGGAAGAGACCCAGTACTTC. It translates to CASSELAGEETQYF.

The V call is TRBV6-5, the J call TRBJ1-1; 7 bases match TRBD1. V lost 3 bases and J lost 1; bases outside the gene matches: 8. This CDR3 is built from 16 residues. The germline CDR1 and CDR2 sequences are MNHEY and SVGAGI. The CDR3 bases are TGTGCCAGCAGTTATTCTTACCGACAGGGGAACACTGAAGCTTTCTTT. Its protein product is CASSYSYRQGNTEAFF.

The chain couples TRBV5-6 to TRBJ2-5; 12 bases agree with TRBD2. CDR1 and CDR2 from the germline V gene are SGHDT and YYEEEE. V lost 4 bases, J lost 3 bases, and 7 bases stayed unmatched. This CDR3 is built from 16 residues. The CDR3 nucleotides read TGTGCCAGCAGCATCGGACTAGCGGGGAAAGAAGAGACCCAGTACTTC. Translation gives CASSIGLAGKEETQYF.

The CDR3 nucleotides read TGTGCCAGCAGCCATTCTCAGCGGACAGGGAGCTACGAGCAGTACTTC. This sequence encodes CASSHSQRTGSYEQYF. This rearrangement joins TRBV7-8 to TRBJ2-7; the match to TRBD1 covers 8 bases. Germline CDR1 is SGHVS and CDR2 is FQNEAQ. The CDR3 is made up of 16 amino acids. J gave up 3 bases and V 5 bases, and 12 bases lay outside the gene matches.

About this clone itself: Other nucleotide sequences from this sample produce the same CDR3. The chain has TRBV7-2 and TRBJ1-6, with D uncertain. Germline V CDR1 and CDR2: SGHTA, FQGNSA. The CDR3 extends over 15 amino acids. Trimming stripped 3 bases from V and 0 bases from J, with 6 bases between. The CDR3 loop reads CASSLPSSYNSPLHF. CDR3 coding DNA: TGTGCCAGCAGCTTGCCCAGCTCCTATAATTCACCCCTCCACTTT.